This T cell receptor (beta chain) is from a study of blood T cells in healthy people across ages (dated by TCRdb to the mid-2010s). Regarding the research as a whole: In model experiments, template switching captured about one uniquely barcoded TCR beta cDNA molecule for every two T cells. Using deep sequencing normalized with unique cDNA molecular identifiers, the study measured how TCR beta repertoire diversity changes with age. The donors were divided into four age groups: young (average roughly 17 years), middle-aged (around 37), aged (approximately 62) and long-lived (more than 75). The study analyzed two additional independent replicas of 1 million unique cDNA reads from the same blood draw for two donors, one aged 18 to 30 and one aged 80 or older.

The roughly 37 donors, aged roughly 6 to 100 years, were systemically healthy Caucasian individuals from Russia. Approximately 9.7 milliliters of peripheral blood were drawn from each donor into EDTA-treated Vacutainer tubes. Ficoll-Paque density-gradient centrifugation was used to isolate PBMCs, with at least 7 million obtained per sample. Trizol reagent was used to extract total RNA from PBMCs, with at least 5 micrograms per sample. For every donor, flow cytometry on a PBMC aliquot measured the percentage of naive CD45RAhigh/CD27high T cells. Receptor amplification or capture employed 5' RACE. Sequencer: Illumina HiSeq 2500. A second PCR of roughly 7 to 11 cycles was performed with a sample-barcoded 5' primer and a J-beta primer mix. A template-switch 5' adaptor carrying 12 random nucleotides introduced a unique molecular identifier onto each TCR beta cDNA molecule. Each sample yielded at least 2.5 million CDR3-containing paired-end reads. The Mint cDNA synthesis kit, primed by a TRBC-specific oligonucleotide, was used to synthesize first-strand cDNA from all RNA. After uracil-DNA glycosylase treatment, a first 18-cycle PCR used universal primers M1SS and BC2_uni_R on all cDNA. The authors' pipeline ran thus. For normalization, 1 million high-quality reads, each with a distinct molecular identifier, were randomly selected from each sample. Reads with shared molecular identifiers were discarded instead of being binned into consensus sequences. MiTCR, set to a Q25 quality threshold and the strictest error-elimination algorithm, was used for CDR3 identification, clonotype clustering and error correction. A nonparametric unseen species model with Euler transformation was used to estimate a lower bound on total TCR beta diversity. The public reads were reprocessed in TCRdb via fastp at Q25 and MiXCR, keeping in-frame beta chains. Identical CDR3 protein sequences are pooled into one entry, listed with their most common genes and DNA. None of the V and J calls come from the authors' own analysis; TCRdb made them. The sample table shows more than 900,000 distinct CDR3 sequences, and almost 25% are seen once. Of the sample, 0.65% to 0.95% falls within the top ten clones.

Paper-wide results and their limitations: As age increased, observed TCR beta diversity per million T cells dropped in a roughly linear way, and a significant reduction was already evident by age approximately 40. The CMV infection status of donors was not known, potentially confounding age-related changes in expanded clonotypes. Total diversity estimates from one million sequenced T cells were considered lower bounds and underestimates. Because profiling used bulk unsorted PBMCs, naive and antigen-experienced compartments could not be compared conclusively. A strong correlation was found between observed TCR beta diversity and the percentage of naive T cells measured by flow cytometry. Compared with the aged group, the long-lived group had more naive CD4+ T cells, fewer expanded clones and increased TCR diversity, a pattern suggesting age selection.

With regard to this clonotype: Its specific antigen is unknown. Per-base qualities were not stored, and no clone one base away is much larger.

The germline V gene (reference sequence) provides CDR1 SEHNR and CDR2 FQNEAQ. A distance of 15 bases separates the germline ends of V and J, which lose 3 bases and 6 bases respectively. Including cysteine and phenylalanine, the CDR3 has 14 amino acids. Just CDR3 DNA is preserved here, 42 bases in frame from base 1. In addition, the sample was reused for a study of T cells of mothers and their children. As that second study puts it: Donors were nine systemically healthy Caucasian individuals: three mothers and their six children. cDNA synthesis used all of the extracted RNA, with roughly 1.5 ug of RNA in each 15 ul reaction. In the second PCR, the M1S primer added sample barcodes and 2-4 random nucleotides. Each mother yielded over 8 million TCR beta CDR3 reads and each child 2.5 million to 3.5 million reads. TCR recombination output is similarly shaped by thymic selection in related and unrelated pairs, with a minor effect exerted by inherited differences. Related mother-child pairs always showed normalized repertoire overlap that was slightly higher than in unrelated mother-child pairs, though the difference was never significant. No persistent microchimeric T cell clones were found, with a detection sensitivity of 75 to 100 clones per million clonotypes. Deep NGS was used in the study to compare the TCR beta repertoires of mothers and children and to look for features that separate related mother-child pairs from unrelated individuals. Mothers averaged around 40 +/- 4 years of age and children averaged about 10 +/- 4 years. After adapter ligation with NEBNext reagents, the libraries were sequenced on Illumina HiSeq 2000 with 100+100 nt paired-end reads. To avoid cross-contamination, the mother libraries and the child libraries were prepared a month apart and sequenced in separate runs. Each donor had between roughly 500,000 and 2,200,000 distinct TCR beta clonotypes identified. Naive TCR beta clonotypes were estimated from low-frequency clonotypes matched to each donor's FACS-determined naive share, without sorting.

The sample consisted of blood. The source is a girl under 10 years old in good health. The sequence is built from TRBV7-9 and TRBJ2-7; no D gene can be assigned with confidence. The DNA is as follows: TGTGCCAGCAGCTTGTCAACAGCGATTGGCGAGCAGTACTTC. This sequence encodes CASSLSTAIGEQYF.